This T cell receptor beta chain appears in the sequencing data of a study of CD8 T cells in Susac syndrome. The study's findings and limits: It was acknowledged by the study that relatively few individuals were included in its TCR sequencing and HLA analysis.

Between the trimmed V and J ends, which lost 4 bases and 7 bases, there was a span of 12 bases. The CDR3 extends over 12 amino acids. Germline CDR1 SGHRS, CDR2 YFSETQ. Of note for this clonotype: Its antigen is not known.

It was with random hexamers that about 0.45 to 1 ug RNA was reverse transcribed. The TCR beta CDR3 was amplified by immunoSEQ multiplex PCR across 54 Vbeta, 13 Jbeta. TCRdb re-called the immunoSEQ multiplex PCR reads through MiXCR, storing one row per CDR3 protein. In the table there are some 130,000 distinct CDR3 sequences, about 95% of which are singletons. In blood CD8+ and CD4+ T cells, TCR beta underwent sequencing. Negative isolation was applied to CD8+ and CD4+ T cells, and FACS enrichment was applied to TEMRA cells. Source material: CD4+ T cells from PBMCs. This receptor was obtained from a human donor in good health. The rearrangement links TRBV5-1 to TRBJ2-7; D is ambiguous. The CDR3 loop reads CASSASLGEQYF. The DNA of the CDR3 is TGCGCCAGCAGCGCGTCGTTGGGGGAGCAGTACTTC.